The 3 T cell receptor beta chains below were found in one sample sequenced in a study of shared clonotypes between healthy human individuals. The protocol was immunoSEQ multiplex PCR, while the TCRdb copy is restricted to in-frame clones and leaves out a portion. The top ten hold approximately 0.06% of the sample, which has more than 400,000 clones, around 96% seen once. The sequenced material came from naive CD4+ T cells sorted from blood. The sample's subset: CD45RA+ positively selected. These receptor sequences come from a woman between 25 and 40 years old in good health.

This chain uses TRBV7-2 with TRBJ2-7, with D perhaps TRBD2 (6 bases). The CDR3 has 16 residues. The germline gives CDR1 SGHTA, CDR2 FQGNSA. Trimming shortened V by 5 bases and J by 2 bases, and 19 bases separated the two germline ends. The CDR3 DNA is TGTGCCAGCAGCCCTTTGTTCGGGACTGGCCCCTACGAGCAGTACTTC. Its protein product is CASSPLFGTGPYEQYF.

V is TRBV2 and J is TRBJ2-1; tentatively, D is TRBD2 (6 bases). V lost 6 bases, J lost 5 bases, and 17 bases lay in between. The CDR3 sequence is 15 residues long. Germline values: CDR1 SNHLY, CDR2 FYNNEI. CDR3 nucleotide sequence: TGTGCCAGCAGACAAAACGGAGGGGTAAACAATGAGCAGTTCTTC. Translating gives CASRQNGGVNNEQFF.

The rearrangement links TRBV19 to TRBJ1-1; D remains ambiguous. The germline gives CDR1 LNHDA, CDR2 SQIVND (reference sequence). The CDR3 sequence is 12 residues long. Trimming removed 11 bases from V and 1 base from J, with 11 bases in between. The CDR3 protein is CAAQDQNTEAFF. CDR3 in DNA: TGTGCCGCCCAGGATCAGAACACTGAAGCTTTCTTT. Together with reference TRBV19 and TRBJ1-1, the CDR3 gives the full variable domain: DGGITQSPKYLFRKEGQNVTLSCEQNLNHDAMYWYRQDPGQGLRLIYYSQIVNDFQKGDIAEGYSVSREKKESFPLTVTSAQKNPTAFYLCAAQDQNTEAFFGQGTRLTVV.